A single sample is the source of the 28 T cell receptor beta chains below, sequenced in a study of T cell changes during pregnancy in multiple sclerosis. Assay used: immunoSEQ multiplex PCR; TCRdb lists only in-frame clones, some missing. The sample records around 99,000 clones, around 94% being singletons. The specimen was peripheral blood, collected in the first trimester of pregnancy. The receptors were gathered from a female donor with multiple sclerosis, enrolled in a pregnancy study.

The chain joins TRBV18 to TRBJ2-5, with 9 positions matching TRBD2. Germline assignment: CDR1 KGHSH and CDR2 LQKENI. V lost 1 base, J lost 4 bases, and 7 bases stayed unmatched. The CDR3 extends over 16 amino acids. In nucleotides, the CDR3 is TGTGCCAGCTCACCACTGGCGGGAGGGTCCGGAGAGACCCAGTACTTC. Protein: CASSPLAGGSGETQYF.

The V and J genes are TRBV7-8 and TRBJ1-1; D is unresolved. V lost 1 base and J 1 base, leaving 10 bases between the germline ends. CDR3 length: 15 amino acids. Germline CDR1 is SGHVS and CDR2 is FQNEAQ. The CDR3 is CASSLVLQQNTEAFF. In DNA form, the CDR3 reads TGTGCCAGCAGCTTAGTTTTACAGCAGAACACTGAAGCTTTCTTT.

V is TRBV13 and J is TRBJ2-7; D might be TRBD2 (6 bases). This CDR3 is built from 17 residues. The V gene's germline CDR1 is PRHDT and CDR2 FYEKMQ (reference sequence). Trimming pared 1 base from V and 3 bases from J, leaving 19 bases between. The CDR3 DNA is TGTGCCAGCAGCTTAGCGGTTTCTAGCGCCGCCCGCTACGAGCAGTACTTC. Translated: CASSLAVSSAARYEQYF.

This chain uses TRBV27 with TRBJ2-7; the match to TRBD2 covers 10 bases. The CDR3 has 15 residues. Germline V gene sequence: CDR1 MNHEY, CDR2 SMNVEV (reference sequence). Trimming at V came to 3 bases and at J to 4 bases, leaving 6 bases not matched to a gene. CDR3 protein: CASSFSASGSYEQYF. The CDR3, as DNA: TGTGCCAGCAGTTTTTCGGCTAGCGGGAGTTACGAGCAGTACTTC.

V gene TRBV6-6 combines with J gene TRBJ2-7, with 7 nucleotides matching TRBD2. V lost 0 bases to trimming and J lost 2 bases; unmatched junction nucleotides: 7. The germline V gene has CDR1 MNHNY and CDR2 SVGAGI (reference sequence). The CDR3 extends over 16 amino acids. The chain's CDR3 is CASSYSIGGGTYEQYF. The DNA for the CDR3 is TGTGCCAGCAGTTACTCGATTGGCGGGGGAACCTACGAGCAGTACTTC.

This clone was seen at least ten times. The CDR3 sequence: CASSSLGDRGLEQYF. The CDR3 DNA follows: TGTGCCAGCAGCTCCTTAGGGGACAGGGGGCTCGAGCAGTACTTC. J is TRBJ2-7 and V is TRBV7-9, with 12 bases lining up with TRBD1. This CDR3 is built from 15 residues. J gave up 6 bases and V 4 bases, and 7 bases lay outside the gene matches. The germline gives CDR1 SEHNR, CDR2 FQNEAQ (reference sequence).

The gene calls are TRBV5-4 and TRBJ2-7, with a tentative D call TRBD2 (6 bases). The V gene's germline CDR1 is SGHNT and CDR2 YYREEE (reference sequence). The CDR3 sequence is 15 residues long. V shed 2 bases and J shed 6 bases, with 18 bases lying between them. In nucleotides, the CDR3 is TGTGCCAGCAGCTTAGGACTAATAAGGCGTTGCGAGCAGTACTTC. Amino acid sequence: CASSLGLIRRCEQYF.

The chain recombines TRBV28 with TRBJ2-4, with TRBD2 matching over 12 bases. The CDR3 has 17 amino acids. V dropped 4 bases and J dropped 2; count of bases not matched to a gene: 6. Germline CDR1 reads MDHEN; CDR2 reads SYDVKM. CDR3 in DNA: TGTGCCAGCAGTTCAACTAGCGGGAGGTCCACCAAAAACATTCAGTACTTC. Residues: CASSSTSGRSTKNIQYF.

Written as DNA, the CDR3 is TGTGCCAGCAGCCTCCAGGGGGCGTTAGGCAATCAGCCCCAGCATTTT. Translation gives CASSLQGALGNQPQHF. The chain has TRBV7-8 and TRBJ1-5, with 8 nucleotides matching TRBD1. The CDR3 covers 16 residues. Looked up from germline, CDR1 is SGHVS and CDR2 is FQNEAQ. J was trimmed by 2 bases and V by 5 bases; bases with no gene match: 8.

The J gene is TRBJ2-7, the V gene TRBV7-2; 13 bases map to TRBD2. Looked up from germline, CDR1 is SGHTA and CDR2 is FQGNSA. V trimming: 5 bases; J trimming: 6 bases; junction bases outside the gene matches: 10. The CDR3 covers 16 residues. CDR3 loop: CASSLTTSGRMGEQYF. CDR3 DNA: TGTGCCAGCAGCCTAACGACTAGCGGGAGGATGGGCGAGCAGTACTTC.

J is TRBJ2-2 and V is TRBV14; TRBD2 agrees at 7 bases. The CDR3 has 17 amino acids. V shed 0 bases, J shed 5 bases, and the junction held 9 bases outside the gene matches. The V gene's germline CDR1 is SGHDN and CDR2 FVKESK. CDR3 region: CASSQDGAGVFTGELFF. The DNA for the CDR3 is TGTGCCAGCAGCCAAGATGGGGCGGGAGTTTTTACCGGGGAGCTGTTTTTT.

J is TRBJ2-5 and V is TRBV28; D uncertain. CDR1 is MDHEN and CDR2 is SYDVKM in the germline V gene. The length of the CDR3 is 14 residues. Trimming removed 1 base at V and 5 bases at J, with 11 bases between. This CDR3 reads CASSLSRVLETQYF. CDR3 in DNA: TGTGCCAGCAGTTTATCACGGGTTCTTGAGACCCAGTACTTC. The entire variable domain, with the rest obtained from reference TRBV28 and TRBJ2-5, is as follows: DVKVTQSSRYLVKRTGEKVFLECVQDMDHENMFWYRQDPGLGLRLIYFSYDVKMKEKGDIPEGYSVSREKKERFSLILESASTNQTSMYLCASSLSRVLETQYFGPGTRLLVL.

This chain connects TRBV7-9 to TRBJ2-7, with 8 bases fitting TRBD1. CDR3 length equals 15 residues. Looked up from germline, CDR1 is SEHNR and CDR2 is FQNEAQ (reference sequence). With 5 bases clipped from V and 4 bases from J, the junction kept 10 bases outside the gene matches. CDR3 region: CASSTRDRYRYEQYF. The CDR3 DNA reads TGTGCCAGCAGCACCCGGGACAGGTATAGGTACGAGCAGTACTTC.

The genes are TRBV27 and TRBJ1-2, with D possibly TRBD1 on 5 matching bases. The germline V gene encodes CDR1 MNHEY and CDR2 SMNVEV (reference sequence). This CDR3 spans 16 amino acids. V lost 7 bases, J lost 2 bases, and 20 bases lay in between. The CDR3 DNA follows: TGTGCCAGCACCCGATCCCCCTCGACAGTAAACTATGGCTACACCTTC. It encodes CASTRSPSTVNYGYTF.

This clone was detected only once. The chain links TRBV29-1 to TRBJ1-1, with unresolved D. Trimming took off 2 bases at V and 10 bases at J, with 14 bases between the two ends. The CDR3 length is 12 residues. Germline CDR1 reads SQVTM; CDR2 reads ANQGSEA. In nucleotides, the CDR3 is TGCAGCGTTGAAAAGGGAGGGAAGGCAGCTTTCTTT. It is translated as CSVEKGGKAAFF.

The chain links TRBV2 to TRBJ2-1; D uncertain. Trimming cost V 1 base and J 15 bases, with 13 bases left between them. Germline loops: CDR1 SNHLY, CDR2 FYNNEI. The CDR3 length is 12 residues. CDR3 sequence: CASSEDEEVLFF. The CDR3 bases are TGTGCCAGCAGTGAAGATGAGGAAGTTTTGTTCTTC.

CDR3 sequence: CASHGRENQPQHF. CDR3 nucleotide sequence: TGTGCCAGCCACGGACGGGAAAATCAGCCCCAGCATTTT. The chain joins TRBV6-6 to TRBJ1-5; D unclear. The germline CDR1 and CDR2 sequences are MNHNY and SVGAGI (reference sequence). Trimming took 8 bases from V and 4 from J, leaving 12 bases between them. The CDR3 totals 13 residues.

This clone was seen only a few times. CDR3 nucleotide sequence: TGTGCCAGCAGCTTAGCGGGGGCTGGCTTCAGCTCCTACGAGCAGTACTTC. Encoded protein: CASSLAGAGFSSYEQYF. The chain is built from TRBV7-2 and TRBJ2-7, with a possible D match to TRBD1 (6 bases). V was clipped by 0 bases and J by 0 bases, with 15 bases between them. The V gene's germline CDR1 is SGHTA and CDR2 FQGNSA. The CDR3 is 17 residues long.

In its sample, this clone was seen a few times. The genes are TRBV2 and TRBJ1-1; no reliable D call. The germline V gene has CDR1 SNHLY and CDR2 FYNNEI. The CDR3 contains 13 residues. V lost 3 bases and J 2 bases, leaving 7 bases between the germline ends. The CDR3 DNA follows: TGTGCCAGCAGTGAGGCAATAAACACTGAAGCTTTCTTT. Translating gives CASSEAINTEAFF.

DNA for the CDR3: TGTGCCAGCAGCGTAAGTCCGGGAGGGGGAAGAGATACGCAGTATTTT. It is translated as CASSVSPGGGRDTQYF. The chain employs TRBV9 and TRBJ2-3; 8 bases are shared with TRBD2. The germline V gene encodes CDR1 SGDLS and CDR2 YYNGEE. V lost 1 base to trimming and J lost 5 bases; unmatched junction nucleotides: 9. The CDR3 covers 16 residues.

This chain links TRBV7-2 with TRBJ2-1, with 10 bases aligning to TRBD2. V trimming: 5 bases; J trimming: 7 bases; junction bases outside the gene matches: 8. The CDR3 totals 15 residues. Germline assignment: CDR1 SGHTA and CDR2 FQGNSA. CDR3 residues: CASSPPGLALNEQFF. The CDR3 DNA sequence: TGTGCCAGCAGCCCTCCGGGACTAGCGTTAAATGAGCAGTTCTTC.

For the CDR3, the DNA is TGTGCCAGTCGCCCTACGTTGGGTCAGGGGGCGTTATTCTACGAGCAGTACTTC. Protein product: CASRPTLGQGALFYEQYF. The V gene is TRBV19, the J gene TRBJ2-7; TRBD1 matches 8 bases. Germline CDR1 is LNHDA and CDR2 is SQIVND (reference sequence). J lost 3 bases, V lost 8 bases, and 21 bases had no gene match. There are 18 residues in the CDR3.

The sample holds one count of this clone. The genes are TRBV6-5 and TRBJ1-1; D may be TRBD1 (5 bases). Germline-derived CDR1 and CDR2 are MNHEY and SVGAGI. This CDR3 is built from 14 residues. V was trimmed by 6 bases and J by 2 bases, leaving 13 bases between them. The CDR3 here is CASRPDRINTEAFF. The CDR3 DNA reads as TGTGCCAGCAGACCCGACAGAATCAACACTGAAGCTTTCTTT.

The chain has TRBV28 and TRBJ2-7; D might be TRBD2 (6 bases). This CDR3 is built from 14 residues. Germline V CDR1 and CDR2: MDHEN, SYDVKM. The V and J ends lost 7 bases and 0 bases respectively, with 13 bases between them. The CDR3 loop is CASTSGLNSYEQYF. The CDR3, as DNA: TGTGCCAGCACCTCGGGACTTAACTCCTACGAGCAGTACTTC.

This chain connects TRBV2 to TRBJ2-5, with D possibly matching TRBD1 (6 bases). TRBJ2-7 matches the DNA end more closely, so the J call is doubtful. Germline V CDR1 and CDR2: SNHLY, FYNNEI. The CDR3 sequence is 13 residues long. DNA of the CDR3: TGTGCCAGCAGAGGACAGAACTCCTACGAGCAGTACTTC. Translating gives CASRGQNSYEQYF.

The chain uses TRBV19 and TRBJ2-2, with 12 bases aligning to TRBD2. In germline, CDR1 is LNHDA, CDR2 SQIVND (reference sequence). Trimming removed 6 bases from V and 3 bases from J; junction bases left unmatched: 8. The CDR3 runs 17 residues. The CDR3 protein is CASSHLAGGPDTGELFF. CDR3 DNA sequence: TGTGCCAGTAGCCATCTAGCGGGAGGGCCGGACACCGGGGAGCTGTTTTTT. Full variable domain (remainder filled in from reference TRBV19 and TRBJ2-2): DGGITQSPKYLFRKEGQNVTLSCEQNLNHDAMYWYRQDPGQGLRLIYYSQIVNDFQKGDIAEGYSVSREKKESFPLTVTSAQKNPTAFYLCASSHLAGGPDTGELFFGEGSRLTVL.

CDR3 amino acids: CASSQPTRASGGELFF. The CDR3, as DNA: TGCGCCAGCAGCCAGCCGACTAGGGCCTCGGGCGGGGAGCTGTTTTTT. The rearrangement links TRBV4-1 to TRBJ2-2; TRBD2 might be the D (6 bases). The CDR3 is 16 residues long. V gave up 3 bases and J gave up 7 bases, with 18 bases separating them. CDR1 is MGHRA and CDR2 is YSYEKL in the germline V gene.

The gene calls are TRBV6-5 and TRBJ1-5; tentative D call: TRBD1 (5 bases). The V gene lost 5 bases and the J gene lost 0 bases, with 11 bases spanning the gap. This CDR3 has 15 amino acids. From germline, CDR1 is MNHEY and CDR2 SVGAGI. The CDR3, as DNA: TGTGCCAGCAGTGTGACAGAGAATAGCAATCAGCCCCAGCATTTT. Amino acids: CASSVTENSNQPQHF.